Listed here are 21 T cell receptor beta chains from one sample, sequenced in a study of blood T cells in healthy people across ages. PCR was performed a second time for about 6 to 11 cycles using a sample-barcoded 5' primer and a J-beta primer mix. TCRdb re-called the 5' RACE reads with MiXCR, one entry per CDR3 protein. The repertoire includes about 1.7 million distinct CDR3 sequences, roughly 27% of them detected once, and over 7% sits in the top ten. The sample comprised blood. The receptors stem from a woman between 25 and 40 years old in good health.

This clonotype came up many times. The chain uses TRBV28 and TRBJ2-3; D is unclear. The V gene lost 6 bases and the J gene lost 2 bases, with 9 bases spanning the gap. The CDR3 is 13 residues long. Germline CDR1 MDHEN, CDR2 SYDVKM. The CDR3 region has the DNA TGTGCCAGCAGCCCCCCTATCACAGATACGCAGTATTTT. Translated, it gives CASSPPITDTQYF. Complete variable domain (other parts from reference TRBV28 and TRBJ2-3): DVKVTQSSRYLVKRTGEKVFLECVQDMDHENMFWYRQDPGLGLRLIYFSYDVKMKEKGDIPEGYSVSREKKERFSLILESASTNQTSMYLCASSPPITDTQYFGPGTRLTVL.

This chain joins TRBV4-3 and TRBJ2-1; no definite D call. Germline values: CDR1 LGHNA, CDR2 YSLEER. With 0 bases removed from V and 2 bases from J, the gap between germline ends came to 11 bases. This CDR3 is built from 16 residues. The CDR3: CASSQEQGGAYNEQFF. The CDR3 region has the DNA TGCGCCAGCAGCCAAGAACAAGGCGGCGCCTACAATGAGCAGTTCTTC.

In regard to this clonotype: At one end the junction does not follow the germline gene, possibly because of a read error. J is TRBJ2-4 and V is TRBV7-6, with 10 bases aligning to TRBD1. The J call may be in error: the DNA end matches TRBJ2-7 better. The CDR3 consists of 15 residues. CDR1 is SGHVS, CDR2 FNYEAQ, per germline. The DNA of the CDR3 is TGTACCAGCAGTTTCGGACAGGGGGACTCCTACGAGCAGTACTTC. It yields the protein CTSSFGQGDSYEQYF.

The chain is built from TRBV14 and TRBJ1-1; D perhaps matches TRBD1 (5 bases). Looked up from germline, CDR1 is SGHDN and CDR2 is FVKESK. Trimming cost V 4 bases and J 5 bases, with 11 bases left between them. The CDR3 spans 13 residues. The CDR3 coding sequence is TGTGCCAGCAGCCGGATGGGGGGGACTGAAGCTTTCTTT. This encodes CASSRMGGTEAFF.

This clonotype came up a few times. One end of the junction does not line up with germline, which may come from a read error. This chain joins TRBV20-1 and TRBJ2-5; 7 bases fit TRBD1. Germline V gene sequence: CDR1 DFQATT, CDR2 SNEGSKA (reference sequence). CDR3 length: 14 amino acids. The DNA of the CDR3 is TGTTCAACTGACAGGGAGAATTTCCAAGAGACCCAGTACTTC. Translation: CSTDRENFQETQYF.

V and J are TRBV7-2 and TRBJ1-2, with D perhaps matching TRBD1 (6 bases). Deletions cut 0 bases from V and 4 bases from J, with 18 bases between. Germline loops: CDR1 SGHTA, CDR2 FQGNSA. This CDR3 region has 17 residues. CDR3 DNA sequence: TGTGCCAGCAGCTTAGCTTCGGAGCGGGGGGCGTCCTATGGCTACACCTTC. Amino acids: CASSLASERGASYGYTF.

This clonotype has more than one count but fewer than ten. This chain connects TRBV2 to TRBJ2-3; unclear D gene. V shed 7 bases and J shed 6 bases, with 8 bases lying between them. This CDR3 region has 11 residues. The V gene's germline CDR1 is SNHLY and CDR2 FYNNEI. The CDR3 here is CASKAEDTQYF. CDR3 DNA sequence: TGTGCCAGCAAGGCTGAGGATACGCAGTATTTT.

Remarks on this clonotype: The CDR3 does not close with the conserved phenylalanine or tryptophan, likely indicating a read error. This chain connects TRBV18 to TRBJ2-1; 7 bases are a match to TRBD1. The CDR3 is 16 residues long. The germline gives CDR1 KGHSH, CDR2 LQKENI. J was trimmed by 4 bases and V by 5 bases; bases with no gene match: 11. The CDR3 region is CASSSGQTVLYNEQFL. DNA of the CDR3: TGTGCCAGCTCATCGGGACAGACTGTACTATACAATGAGCAGTTCTTA.

This clonotype showed up just a few times. In DNA, the CDR3 is TGCGCCAGCAGCGTGGACAGGGAGGGCCCCTACGAGCAGTTCTTC. Amino acid sequence: CASSVDREGPYEQFF. This chain joins TRBV5-1 and TRBJ2-1; weak D call: TRBD1 (8 bases). The length of the CDR3 is 15 residues. V gave up 4 bases and J gave up 10 bases, with 21 bases separating them. Germline CDR1 SGHRS, CDR2 YFSETQ.

There are a few counts of this clonotype. The rearrangement joins TRBV2 to TRBJ1-2, with 9 positions matching TRBD1. The CDR3 loop spans 15 amino acids. In germline, CDR1 is SNHLY, CDR2 FYNNEI. V shed 3 bases, J shed 4 bases, and the junction held 6 bases outside the gene matches. CDR3 amino acids: CASSDPGQGSYGYTF. CDR3 bases: TGTGCCAGCAGTGATCCTGGACAGGGGAGCTATGGCTACACCTTC.

V and J are TRBV6-6 and TRBJ1-1; D is uncertain. Per germline, CDR1 MNHNY and CDR2 SVGAGI (reference sequence). This CDR3 contains 13 residues. Trimming stripped 2 bases from V and 11 bases from J, with 15 bases between. The CDR3 DNA follows: TGTGCCAGCAGTTACCCGGGAAACCAAGGGGCTTTCTTT. Its protein is CASSYPGNQGAFF.

On this clonotype: A much larger clone differs by one base, so this may be a read error. The V call is TRBV2, the J call TRBJ2-5; D uncertain. CDR1 and CDR2 from the germline V gene are SNHLY and FYNNEI. Trimming pared 2 bases from V and 3 bases from J, leaving 4 bases between. CDR3 length: 12 residues. CDR3 DNA sequence: TGTGCCAGCAGTGAACTGAAAGAGACCCAGTACTTC. Translation gives CASSELKETQYF.

V and J are TRBV5-1 and TRBJ2-1; a weak D match, TRBD1 (8 bases). The V and J ends lost 4 bases and 5 bases respectively, with 19 bases between them. Germline loops: CDR1 SGHRS, CDR2 YFSETQ. This CDR3 contains 16 residues. The CDR3 loop reads CASSLGGTGVNNEQFF. In DNA, the CDR3 is TGCGCCAGCAGCCTGGGGGGGACAGGTGTCAACAATGAGCAGTTCTTC.

This chain uses TRBV20-1 with TRBJ1-1; 8 bases line up with TRBD1. The CDR3 contains 15 residues. V lost 6 bases to trimming and J lost 5 bases; unmatched junction nucleotides: 14. CDR1 and CDR2 (germline): DFQATT, SNEGSKA (reference sequence). The CDR3 sequence is CSAPSGNRGITEAFF. CDR3 coding DNA: TGCAGTGCCCCCAGTGGTAACAGGGGGATAACTGAAGCTTTCTTT.

This clonotype was observed a handful of times. At one boundary the junction diverges from the germline segment, which might be a read error. The chain links TRBV6-1 to TRBJ2-1; 8 nucleotides line up with TRBD1. Germline lookup yields CDR1 MNHNS and CDR2 SASEGT. The CDR3 contains 13 residues. CDR3 in DNA: TGTGCCAGCAGTGAAGGGACAGGGATTGAGGAGTTCTTC. This gives the protein CASSEGTGIEEFF.

About this clonotype itself: One base away lies a much larger clone, so this may be a sequencing read error. The J gene is TRBJ2-4, the V gene TRBV25-1; D is ambiguous. This CDR3 is 13 amino acids long. Germline V gene lookup returns CDR1 MGHDK and CDR2 SYGVNS. V lost 1 base and J lost 13, with 14 bases in between. CDR3 coding DNA: TGTGCCAGCAGTGAATCTGGGCCCTACGGGCAGTACTTC. Its protein is CASSESGPYGQYF.

Comment on this clonotype: It may be a read error: a sequence one base away is much more abundant. The CDR3 DNA reads TGCAGCGCTGATTGGGTCTTCCAGTTCCACAGTGAGCAGTTCTTC. It yields the protein CSADWVFQFHSEQFF. The chain has TRBV29-1 and TRBJ2-1; no definite D call. Germline V CDR1 and CDR2: SQVTM, ANQGSEA. The germline V and J ends were trimmed by 7 bases and 9 bases, with 25 bases remaining between them. The CDR3 is made up of 15 amino acids.

With regard to this clonotype: At one of its ends the junction is not consistent with the germline gene, which may arise from a read error. The gene calls are TRBV2 and TRBJ2-2; tentatively, D is TRBD1 (6 bases). Germline V lookup: CDR1 SNHLY, CDR2 FYNNEI. This CDR3 comprises 14 residues. As DNA, the CDR3 is TGTGCCAGCATGGGACAAGTCGCGACCGGGGAGCGGTTTTTT. It encodes CASMGQVATGERFF.

With respect to this clonotype: Being one base from a much bigger clone, this may be a read error. The CDR3 here is CASRPQSGRSSYEQYF. CDR3 nucleotide sequence: TGTGCCAGCAGACCACAAAGCGGGAGGTCTTCCTACGAGCAGTACTTC. The chain recombines TRBV6-2 or TRBV6-3 with TRBJ2-7; 9 nucleotides agree with TRBD2. V lost 6 bases and J lost 1; bases outside the gene matches: 10. This CDR3 has 16 amino acids. Germline values: CDR1 MNHEY, CDR2 SVGEGT.

This chain links TRBV12-3 or TRBV12-4 with TRBJ1-5; TRBD1 agrees at 10 bases. This CDR3 is built from 16 residues. With V trimmed by 4 bases and J by 5 bases, 8 bases remained unmatched. CDR3 bases: TGTGCCAGCAGTTCAACAGACAGGGGGCAGGATCAGCCCCAGCATTTT. It translates to CASSSTDRGQDQPQHF.

The table lists this clonotype with many counts. The gene calls are TRBV6-1 and TRBJ2-7; 8 positions match TRBD1. The CDR3 has 15 amino acids. From germline, CDR1 is MNHNS and CDR2 SASEGT. Trimming removed 2 bases from V and 3 bases from J; junction bases left unmatched: 6. CDR3 protein: CASSEPPGQGYEQYF. CDR3 bases: TGTGCCAGCAGTGAACCGCCTGGACAGGGCTACGAGCAGTACTTC.